A single sample is the source of the 13 T cell receptor beta chains below, sequenced in a study of blood T cell repertoires in COVID-19. Profiling relied on immunoSEQ multiplex PCR, and the TCRdb table lists in-frame clones only, not all of them. The sample has around 40,000 clones, around 90% seen once. Sequencing was carried out using peripheral blood. The source of these receptors is a man in his fifties or sixties with active COVID-19.

This sequence joins TRBV4-3 and TRBJ1-4; possibly TRBD1 for D (5 bases). The germline V gene encodes CDR1 LGHNA and CDR2 YSLEER. The CDR3 is 16 amino acids. With 0 bases removed from V and 5 bases from J, the gap between germline ends came to 13 bases. Here the CDR3 DNA reads TGCGCCAGCAGCCAAGATCATGGGGCGAAGAATGAAAAACTGTTTTTT. It encodes CASSQDHGAKNEKLFF.

This clone was detected only a few times. The rearrangement links TRBV7-9 to TRBJ2-7; 8 positions match TRBD2. The CDR3 has 16 residues. The germline CDR1 and CDR2 sequences are SEHNR and FQNEAQ (reference sequence). The V and J ends lost 5 bases and 4 bases, in that order; junction bases with no gene match: 13. CDR3 nucleotide sequence: TGTGCCAGCAGCCATTCGACTAGCGAGAGTCCTTACGAGCAGTACTTC. It is translated as CASSHSTSESPYEQYF. Filled out from reference TRBV7-9 and TRBJ2-7, the complete variable domain reads DTGVSQNPRHKITKRGQNVTFRCDPISEHNRLYWYRQTLGQGPEFLTYFQNEAQLEKSRLLSDRFSAERPKGSFSTLEIQRTEQGDSAMYLCASSHSTSESPYEQYFGPGTRLTVT.

The chain couples TRBV13 to TRBJ2-1; 14 bases fit TRBD2. Trimming took 2 bases from V and 1 from J; bases not matched to a gene: 1. The CDR3 loop spans 17 amino acids. Germline V lookup: CDR1 PRHDT, CDR2 FYEKMQ (reference sequence). In DNA, the CDR3 is TGTGCCAGCAGCTTACGGACTAGCGGGAGGTCCTACAATGAGCAGTTCTTC. The encoded protein is CASSLRTSGRSYNEQFF. The full variable domain, rest sourced from reference TRBV13 and TRBJ2-1, is AAGVIQSPRHLIKEKRETATLKCYPIPRHDTVYWYQQGPGQDPQFLISFYEKMQSDKGSIPDRFSAQQFSDYHSELNMSSLELGDSALYFCASSLRTSGRSYNEQFFGPGTRLTVL.

This clone was observed a single time. The rearrangement links TRBV6-5 to TRBJ1-5; D unresolved. The germline CDR1 and CDR2 sequences are MNHEY and SVGAGI. This CDR3 spans 15 amino acids. The ends were cut back, 3 bases at V and 2 bases at J, with 11 bases in the middle. The CDR3 is CASSYGPGGNQPQHF. In nucleotides, the CDR3 is TGTGCCAGCAGTTATGGGCCCGGGGGCAATCAGCCCCAGCATTTT.

V gene TRBV27 combines with J gene TRBJ2-5; 10 bases align to TRBD1. In germline, CDR1 is MNHEY, CDR2 SMNVEV (reference sequence). The CDR3 loop spans 14 amino acids. V lost 6 bases to trimming and J lost 5 bases; unmatched junction nucleotides: 6. The CDR3, as DNA: TGTGCCAGCAGGCCGGGACAGGGGAGGGAGACCCAGTACTTC. The encoded protein is CASRPGQGRETQYF.

This sequence joins TRBV6-2 or TRBV6-3 and TRBJ2-5; the match to TRBD2 covers 9 bases. The CDR3 totals 13 residues. In germline, CDR1 is MNHEY, CDR2 SVGEGT. Trimming removed 6 bases from V and 6 bases from J; junction bases left unmatched: 5. CDR3 in amino acids: CASSLSGSKTQYF. CDR3 in DNA: TGTGCCAGCAGCCTTAGCGGGAGTAAGACCCAGTACTTC.

The chain joins TRBV19 to TRBJ1-2, with D unresolved. Germline loops: CDR1 LNHDA, CDR2 SQIVND (reference sequence). V was pared by 3 bases and J by 1 base, with 9 bases between. The length of the CDR3 is 14 residues. CDR3 nucleotide sequence: TGTGCCAGTAGTATCGGGCGGGATAACTATGGCTACACCTTC. It codes for CASSIGRDNYGYTF.

This chain connects TRBV11-3 to TRBJ2-7; 8 nucleotides line up with TRBD2. The CDR3 is 14 residues long. The germline CDR1 and CDR2 sequences are SGHNT and YENEEA. V trimming: 1 base; J trimming: 3 bases; junction bases outside the gene matches: 2. The CDR3 bases are TGTGCCAGCAGCTTAGGACTAGCGATCTACGAGCAGTACTTC. Protein sequence: CASSLGLAIYEQYF.

The chain has TRBV10-3 and TRBJ2-5; 10 bases align to TRBD2. CDR3 length: 13 residues. Trimming took 8 bases from V and 3 from J; bases not matched to a gene: 3. From germline, CDR1 is ENHRY and CDR2 SYGVKD. The CDR3 reads CAIALAGEETQYF. In nucleotides, the CDR3 is TGTGCCATCGCCCTAGCGGGAGAAGAGACCCAGTACTTC.

The J gene is TRBJ2-7, the V gene TRBV14; the D is unclear. Germline V gives CDR1 SGHDN, CDR2 FVKESK. V was trimmed by 1 base and J by 3 bases, leaving 13 bases between them. The CDR3 spans 15 residues. This chain's CDR3 is CASSQGEVPVYEQYF. In DNA form, the CDR3 reads TGTGCCAGCAGCCAAGGAGAGGTCCCAGTCTACGAGCAGTACTTC.

This chain uses TRBV7-8 with TRBJ2-7, with 7 bases lining up with TRBD1. V was clipped by 2 bases and J by 3 bases; unmatched bases: 4. CDR1 is SGHVS, CDR2 FQNEAQ, per germline. This CDR3 has 14 residues. The chain's CDR3 is CASSLWGQNYEQYF. CDR3 DNA: TGTGCCAGCAGCTTATGGGGACAGAACTACGAGCAGTACTTC.

The chain joins TRBV6-5 to TRBJ2-3, with D possibly TRBD2 on 6 matching bases. This CDR3 has 12 amino acids. Trimming left V 6 bases short and J 5 bases short, with 9 bases between. Germline assignment: CDR1 MNHEY and CDR2 SVGAGI. CDR3 coding DNA: TGTGCCAGCAGGGGGCGGGGAGATACGCAGTATTTT. This codes for CASRGRGDTQYF.

The chain recombines TRBV28 with TRBJ1-5, with D maybe TRBD1 (5 bases). CDR1 and CDR2 from the germline V gene are MDHEN and SYDVKM. This CDR3 is built from 14 residues. V was clipped by 0 bases and J by 7 bases, with 10 bases between them. The CDR3 loop reads CASSLWGLGQPQHF. For the CDR3, the DNA is TGTGCCAGCAGTTTATGGGGGCTCGGGCAGCCCCAGCATTTT.